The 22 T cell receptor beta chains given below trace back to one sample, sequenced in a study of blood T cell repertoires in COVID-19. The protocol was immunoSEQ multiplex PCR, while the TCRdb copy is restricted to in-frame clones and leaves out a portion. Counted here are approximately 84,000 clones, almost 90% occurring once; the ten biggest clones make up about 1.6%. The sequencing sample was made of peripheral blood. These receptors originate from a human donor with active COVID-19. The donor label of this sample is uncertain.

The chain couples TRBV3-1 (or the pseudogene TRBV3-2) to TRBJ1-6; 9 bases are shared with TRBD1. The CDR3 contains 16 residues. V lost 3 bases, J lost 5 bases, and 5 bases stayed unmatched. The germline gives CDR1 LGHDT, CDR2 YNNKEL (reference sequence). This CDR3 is CASSQGQGADNSPLHF. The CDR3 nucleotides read TGTGCCAGCAGCCAGGGACAGGGAGCGGATAATTCACCCCTCCACTTT.

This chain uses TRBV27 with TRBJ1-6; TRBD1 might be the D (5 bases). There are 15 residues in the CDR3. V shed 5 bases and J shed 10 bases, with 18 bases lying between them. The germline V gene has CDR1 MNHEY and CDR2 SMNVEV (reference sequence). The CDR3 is CASSPDTELRSPLHF. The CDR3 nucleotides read TGTGCCAGCAGTCCGGACACTGAACTTCGGTCACCCCTCCACTTT.

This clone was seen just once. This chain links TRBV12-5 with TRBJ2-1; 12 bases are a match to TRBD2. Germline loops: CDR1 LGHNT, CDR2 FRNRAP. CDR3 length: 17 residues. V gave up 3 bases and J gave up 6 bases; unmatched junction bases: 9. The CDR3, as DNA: TGTGCTAGTGGTTTTACCCTAGCGGGGGGGCCTTGCAATGAGCAGTTCTTC. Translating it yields CASGFTLAGGPCNEQFF. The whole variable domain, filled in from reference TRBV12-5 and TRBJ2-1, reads DARVTQTPRHKVTEMGQEVTMRCQPILGHNTVFWYRQTMMQGLELLAYFRNRAPLDDSGMPKDRFSAEMPDATLATLKIQPSEPRDSAVYFCASGFTLAGGPCNEQFFGPGTRLTVL.

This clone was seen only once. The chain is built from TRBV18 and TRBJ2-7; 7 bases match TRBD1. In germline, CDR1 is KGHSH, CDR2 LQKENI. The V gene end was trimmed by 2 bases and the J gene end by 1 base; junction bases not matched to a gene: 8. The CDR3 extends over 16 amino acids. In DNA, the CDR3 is TGTGCCAGCTCACCAAGGGGTGCAGGGGGATCCTACGAGCAGTACTTC. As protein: CASSPRGAGGSYEQYF.

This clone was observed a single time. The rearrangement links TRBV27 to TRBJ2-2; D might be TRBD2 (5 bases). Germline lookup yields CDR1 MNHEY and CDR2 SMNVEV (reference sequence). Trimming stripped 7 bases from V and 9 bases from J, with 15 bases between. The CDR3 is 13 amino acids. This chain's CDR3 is CASTPSGFRELFF. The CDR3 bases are TGTGCCAGCACCCCATCGGGGTTCCGGGAGCTGTTTTTT.

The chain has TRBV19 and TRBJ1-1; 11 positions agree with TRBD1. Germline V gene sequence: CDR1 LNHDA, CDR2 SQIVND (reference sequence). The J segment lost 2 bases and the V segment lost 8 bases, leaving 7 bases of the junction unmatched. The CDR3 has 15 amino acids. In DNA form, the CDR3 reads TGTGCCAGTTCGCCCCGGACAGGGGGCAACACTGAAGCTTTCTTT. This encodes CASSPRTGGNTEAFF.

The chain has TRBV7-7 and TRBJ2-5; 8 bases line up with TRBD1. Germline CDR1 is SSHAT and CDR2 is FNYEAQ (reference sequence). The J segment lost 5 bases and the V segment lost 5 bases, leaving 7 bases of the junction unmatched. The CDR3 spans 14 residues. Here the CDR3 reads CASSERTGRETQYF. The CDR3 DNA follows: TGTGCCAGCAGCGAAAGGACAGGGCGGGAGACCCAGTACTTC.

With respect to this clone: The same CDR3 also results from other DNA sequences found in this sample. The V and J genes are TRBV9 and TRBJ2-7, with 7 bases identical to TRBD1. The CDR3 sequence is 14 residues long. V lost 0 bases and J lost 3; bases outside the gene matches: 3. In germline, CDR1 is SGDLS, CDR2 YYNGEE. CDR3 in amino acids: CASSVAGTDYEQYF. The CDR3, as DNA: TGTGCCAGCAGCGTAGCTGGGACAGACTACGAGCAGTACTTC.

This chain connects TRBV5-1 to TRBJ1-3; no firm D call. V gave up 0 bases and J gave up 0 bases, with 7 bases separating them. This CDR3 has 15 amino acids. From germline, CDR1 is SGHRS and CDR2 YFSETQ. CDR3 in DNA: TGCGCCAGCAGCTTGGCCCTTAGCTCTGGAAACACCATATATTTT. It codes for CASSLALSSGNTIYF.

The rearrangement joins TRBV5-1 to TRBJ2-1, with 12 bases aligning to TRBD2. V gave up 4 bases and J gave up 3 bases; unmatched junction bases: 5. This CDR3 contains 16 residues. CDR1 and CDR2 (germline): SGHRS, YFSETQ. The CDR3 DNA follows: TGCGCCAGCAGCCCAGGGACTAGCGGGTTCTACAATGAGCAGTTCTTC. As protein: CASSPGTSGFYNEQFF.

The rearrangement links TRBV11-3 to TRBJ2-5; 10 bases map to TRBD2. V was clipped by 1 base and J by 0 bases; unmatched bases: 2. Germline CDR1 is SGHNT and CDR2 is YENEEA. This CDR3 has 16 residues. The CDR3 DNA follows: TGTGCCAGCAGCTTAGGGACTAGCGGTAACCAAGAGACCCAGTACTTC. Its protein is CASSLGTSGNQETQYF.

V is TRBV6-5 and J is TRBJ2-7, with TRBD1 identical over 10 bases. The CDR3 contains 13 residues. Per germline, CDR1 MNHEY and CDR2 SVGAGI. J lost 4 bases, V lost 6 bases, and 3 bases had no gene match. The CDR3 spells CASRTGGSYEQYF. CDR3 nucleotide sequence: TGTGCCAGCAGGACAGGGGGCTCGTACGAGCAGTACTTC.

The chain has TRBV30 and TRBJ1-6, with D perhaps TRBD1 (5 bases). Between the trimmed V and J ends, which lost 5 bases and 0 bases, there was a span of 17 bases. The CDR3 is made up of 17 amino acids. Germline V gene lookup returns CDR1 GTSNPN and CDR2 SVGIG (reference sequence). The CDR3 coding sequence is TGTGCCTGGCGCCGCGGGGGGGGAGGCTCCTATAATTCACCCCTCCACTTT. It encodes CAWRRGGGGSYNSPLHF.

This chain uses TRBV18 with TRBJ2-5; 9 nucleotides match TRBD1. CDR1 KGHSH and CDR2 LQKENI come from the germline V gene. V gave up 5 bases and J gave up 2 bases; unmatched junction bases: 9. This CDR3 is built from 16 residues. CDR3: CASSTTGTGRQETQYF. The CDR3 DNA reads TGTGCCAGCTCAACTACCGGGACAGGGAGGCAAGAGACCCAGTACTTC.

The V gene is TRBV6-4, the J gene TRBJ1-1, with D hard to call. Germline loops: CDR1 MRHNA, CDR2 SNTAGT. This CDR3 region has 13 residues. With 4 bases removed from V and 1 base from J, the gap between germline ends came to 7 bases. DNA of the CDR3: TGTGCCAGCAGTGTTTCAGGGAACACTGAAGCTTTCTTT. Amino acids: CASSVSGNTEAFF.

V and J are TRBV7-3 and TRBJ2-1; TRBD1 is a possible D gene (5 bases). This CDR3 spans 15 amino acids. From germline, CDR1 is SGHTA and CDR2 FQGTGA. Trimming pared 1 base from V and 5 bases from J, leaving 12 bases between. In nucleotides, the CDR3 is TGTGCCAGCAGCTTAAAGCAGTTGGGGCACAATGAGCAGTTCTTC. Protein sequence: CASSLKQLGHNEQFF.

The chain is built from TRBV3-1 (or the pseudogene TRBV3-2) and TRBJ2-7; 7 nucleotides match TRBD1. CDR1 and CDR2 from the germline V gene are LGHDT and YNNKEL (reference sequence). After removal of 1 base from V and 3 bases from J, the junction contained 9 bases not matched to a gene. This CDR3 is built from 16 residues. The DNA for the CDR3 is TGTGCCAGCAGCCAAGGGATGACAGGGTCTAACTACGAGCAGTACTTC. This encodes CASSQGMTGSNYEQYF.

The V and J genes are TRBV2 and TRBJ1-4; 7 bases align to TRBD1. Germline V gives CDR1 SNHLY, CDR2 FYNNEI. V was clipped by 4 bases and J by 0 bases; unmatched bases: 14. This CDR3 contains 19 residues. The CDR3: CASSVQTGTDLATNEKLFF. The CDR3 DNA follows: TGTGCCAGCAGTGTACAAACCGGGACAGACCTTGCAACTAATGAAAAACTGTTTTTT.

The CDR3 DNA reads TGTGCCAGCAGCTTACCTTGGACTAGCGGTGACAATGAGCAGTTCTTC. This gives the protein CASSLPWTSGDNEQFF. The gene calls are TRBV11-2 and TRBJ2-1; 10 bases match TRBD2. Per germline, CDR1 SGHAT and CDR2 FQNNGV. Trimming removed 2 bases from V and 5 bases from J; junction bases left unmatched: 6. This CDR3 has 16 amino acids.

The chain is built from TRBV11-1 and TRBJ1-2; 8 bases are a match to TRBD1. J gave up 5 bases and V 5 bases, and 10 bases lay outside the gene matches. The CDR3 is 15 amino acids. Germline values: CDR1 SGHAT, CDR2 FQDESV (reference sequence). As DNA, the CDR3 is TGTGCCAGCAGCCCCGGACAGGGATGGACGTATGGCTACACCTTC. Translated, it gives CASSPGQGWTYGYTF.

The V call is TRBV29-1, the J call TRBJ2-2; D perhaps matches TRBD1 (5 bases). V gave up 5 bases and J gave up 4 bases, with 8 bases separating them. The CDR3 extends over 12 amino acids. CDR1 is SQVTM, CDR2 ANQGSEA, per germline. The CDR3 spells CSVSGPTGELFF. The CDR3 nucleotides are TGCAGCGTTTCAGGGCCCACCGGGGAGCTGTTTTTT.

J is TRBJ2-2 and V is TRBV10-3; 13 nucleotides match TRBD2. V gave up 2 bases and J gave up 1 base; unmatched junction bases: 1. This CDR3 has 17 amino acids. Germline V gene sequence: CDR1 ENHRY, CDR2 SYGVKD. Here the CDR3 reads CAISERTSGGNTGELFF. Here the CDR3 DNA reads TGTGCCATCAGTGAGAGGACTAGCGGGGGGAACACCGGGGAGCTGTTTTTT.